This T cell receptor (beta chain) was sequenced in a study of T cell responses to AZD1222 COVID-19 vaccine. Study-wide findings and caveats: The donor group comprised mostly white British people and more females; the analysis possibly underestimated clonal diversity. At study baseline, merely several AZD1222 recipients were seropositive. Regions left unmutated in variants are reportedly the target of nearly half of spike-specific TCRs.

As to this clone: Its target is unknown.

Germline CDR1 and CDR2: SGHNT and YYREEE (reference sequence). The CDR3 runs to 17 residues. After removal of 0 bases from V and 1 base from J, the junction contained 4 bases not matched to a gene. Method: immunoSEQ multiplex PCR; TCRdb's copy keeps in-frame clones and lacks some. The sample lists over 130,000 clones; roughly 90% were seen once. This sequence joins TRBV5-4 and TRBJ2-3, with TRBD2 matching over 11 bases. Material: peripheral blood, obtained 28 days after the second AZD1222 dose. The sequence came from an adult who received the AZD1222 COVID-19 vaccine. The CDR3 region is CASSLDLAGGGTDTQYF. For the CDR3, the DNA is TGTGCCAGCAGCTTGGACTTAGCGGGAGGGGGCACAGATACGCAGTATTTT.